These 32 T cell receptor beta chains originate from one sample sequenced in a study of blood T cells in healthy people across ages. Then a second PCR, running roughly 7 to 11 cycles, was carried out with a sample-barcoded 5' primer and a J-beta primer mix. TCRdb re-called the 5' RACE reads with MiXCR, one entry per CDR3 protein. The sample consists of approximately 580,000 distinct CDR3 sequences, less than 25% of them appearing once. Another study also made use of these data, one on T cells of mothers and their children.

The sequenced sample was blood. The receptors were gathered from a boy between 10 and 17 years old in good health.

This chain joins TRBV6-2 or TRBV6-3 and TRBJ1-1; D is ambiguous. The CDR3 extends over 16 amino acids. The germline V and J ends were trimmed by 3 bases and 0 bases, with 14 bases remaining between them. Per the germline V gene, CDR1 is MNHEY and CDR2 is SVGEGT. The CDR3 reads CASSYPGLKLNTEAFF. The CDR3 nucleotides are TGTGCCAGCAGTTATCCTGGACTAAAGCTGAACACTGAAGCTTTCTTT.

This clonotype has a handful of counts. An end of the junction does not agree with germline; a read error may underlie this. The chain carries TRBV6-5 and TRBJ2-2; tentatively, D is TRBD1 (6 bases). Germline V lookup: CDR1 MNHEY, CDR2 SVGAGI. This CDR3 comprises 15 residues. The CDR3 DNA follows: TGTGCCGGCAGTTACAGGGATCCGAACACCGGGGAGCTGTTTTTT. Translating it yields CAGSYRDPNTGELFF.

The V and J genes are TRBV29-1 and TRBJ2-2; maybe TRBD2 (6 bases). This CDR3 is built from 13 residues. Germline V gene data show CDR1 as SQVTM and CDR2 as ANQGSEA. V dropped 3 bases and J dropped 2 bases, with 7 bases sitting between them. The CDR3 DNA reads TGCAGCGTTGAGGGACTTAACACCGGGGAGCTGTTTTTT. It specifies CSVEGLNTGELFF.

The V call is TRBV9, the J call TRBJ2-2, with TRBD2 matching over 8 bases. V trimming: 2 bases; J trimming: 4 bases; junction bases outside the gene matches: 4. Germline loops: CDR1 SGDLS, CDR2 YYNGEE. The CDR3 is 15 residues long. For the CDR3, the DNA is TGTGCCAGCAGCGTGGCCGGGACTAGCACCGGGGAGCTGTTTTTT. Its translation is CASSVAGTSTGELFF.

This clonotype was counted a single time. The chain couples TRBV25-1 to TRBJ2-1; D possibly corresponds to TRBD1 (5 bases). V shed 1 base and J shed 0 bases, with 13 bases lying between them. The CDR3 has 17 residues. Germline lookup yields CDR1 MGHDK and CDR2 SYGVNS. The CDR3 coding sequence is TGTGCCAGCAGTGAATTGGGGCTAGGTATCTCCTACAATGAGCAGTTCTTC. It codes for CASSELGLGISYNEQFF.

The table lists this clonotype with a few counts. This CDR3 is CASSQGAWETQYF. CDR3 nucleotides: TGCGCCAGCAGCCAAGGGGCGTGGGAGACCCAGTACTTC. The rearrangement uses TRBV4-1 and TRBJ2-5, with no clear D. V dropped 1 base and J dropped 5 bases, with 8 bases sitting between them. The CDR3 consists of 13 residues. Germline CDR1 and CDR2: MGHRA and YSYEKL.

This chain connects TRBV7-6 to TRBJ1-1, with a possible D match to TRBD1 (5 bases). The CDR3 sequence is 13 residues long. V was shortened by 5 bases and J by 11 bases, with 18 bases between the two germline ends. Germline values: CDR1 SGHVS, CDR2 FNYEAQ. CDR3 residues: CASSDGTSWRAFF. CDR3 sequence (DNA): TGTGCCAGCAGCGACGGGACCTCCTGGCGGGCTTTCTTT.

The V call is TRBV20-1, the J call TRBJ2-5, with 9 positions matching TRBD2. The DNA end is more similar to TRBJ2-7, so the J call may be wrong. The length of the CDR3 is 14 residues. Germline V CDR1 and CDR2: DFQATT, SNEGSKA (reference sequence). CDR3 sequence reads: CSAMSIAGAYEQYF. The CDR3 region has the DNA TGCAGTGCTATGTCCATAGCGGGAGCCTACGAGCAGTACTTC.

Of note for this clonotype: A read error may be the cause here, since a much bigger clone is one base away. The rearrangement uses TRBV4-1 and TRBJ2-1, with 10 bases matching TRBD2. The CDR3 consists of 16 residues. CDR1 and CDR2 from the germline V gene are MGHRA and YSYEKL. The CDR3 loop reads CASSQDQASGSDEQVF. As DNA, the CDR3 is TGCGCCAGCAGCCAAGATCAGGCTAGCGGGAGTGATGAGCAGGTCTTC.

The V and J genes are TRBV7-3 and TRBJ2-3; TRBD2 might be the D (5 bases). The CDR3 has 13 residues. V lost 3 bases and J lost 2, with 6 bases in between. Germline V gives CDR1 SGHTA, CDR2 FQGTGA. CDR3 sequence: CASSFGVTDTQYF. As DNA, the CDR3 is TGTGCCAGCAGCTTCGGGGTCACAGATACGCAGTATTTT.

This clonotype was seen more than once but under ten times. This chain uses TRBV27 with TRBJ2-7; D is ambiguous. Per the germline V gene, CDR1 is MNHEY and CDR2 is SMNVEV (reference sequence). V lost 8 bases to trimming and J lost 0 bases, with 11 bases between them. This CDR3 has 13 amino acids. Written as DNA, the CDR3 is TGTGCCAGCGGTAGTGGGCACTCCTACGAGCAGTACTTC. Its protein product is CASGSGHSYEQYF.

This clonotype appeared a few times. The chain joins TRBV3-1 to TRBJ1-4; maybe TRBD1 (5 bases). The CDR3 totals 14 residues. Germline CDR1 LGHDT, CDR2 YNNKEL (reference sequence). V was pared by 4 bases and J by 4 bases, with 10 bases between. CDR3: CASSPRTSNEKLFF. The CDR3 bases are TGTGCCAGCAGCCCTAGGACAAGTAATGAAAAACTGTTTTTT.

The rearrangement uses TRBV10-3 and TRBJ2-3; 10 bases fit TRBD2. With V trimmed by 0 bases and J by 5 bases, 8 bases remained unmatched. This CDR3 spans 17 amino acids. Germline V gene data show CDR1 as ENHRY and CDR2 as SYGVKD. The CDR3 DNA sequence: TGTGCCATCAGTGAGTCGGGGAGCGGGGGGGCCTTAGATACGCAGTATTTT. It translates to CAISESGSGGALDTQYF.

In its sample, this clonotype was seen many times. The chain is built from TRBV20-1 and TRBJ1-6; no clear D gene. V was shortened by 1 base and J by 1 base, with 8 bases between the two germline ends. Germline V lookup: CDR1 DFQATT, CDR2 SNEGSKA (reference sequence). The CDR3 has 15 amino acids. CDR3 amino acids: CSARGGGSYNSPLHF. The CDR3 DNA sequence: TGCAGTGCTAGAGGGGGAGGGTCCTATAATTCACCCCTCCACTTT.

The CDR3 is CSVAPTGGYGEQYF. The CDR3 coding sequence is TGCAGCGTAGCCCCGACAGGGGGTTATGGTGAGCAGTACTTC. The chain uses TRBV29-1 and TRBJ2-7, with 9 bases lining up with TRBD1. The CDR3 spans 14 residues. Per the germline V gene, CDR1 is SQVTM and CDR2 is ANQGSEA. V shed 6 bases and J 7 bases; nucleotides not matched to a gene: 13.

This clonotype has more than one count but fewer than ten. The chain employs TRBV4-2 and TRBJ2-1; 8 nucleotides match TRBD2. Trimming took 4 bases from V and 0 from J; bases not matched to a gene: 14. The germline V gene has CDR1 LGHNA and CDR2 YNFKEQ. The CDR3 is 19 amino acids. The CDR3 is CASSRLGRLAGHSYNEQFF. CDR3 DNA: TGTGCCAGCAGCCGATTGGGACGGCTAGCGGGTCACTCCTACAATGAGCAGTTCTTC.

On this clonotype itself: The junction departs from the called germline gene at one end, perhaps through a read error. The rearrangement joins TRBV7-9 to TRBJ2-1; D not resolved. The germline V gene encodes CDR1 SEHNR and CDR2 FQNEAQ (reference sequence). CDR3 size: 18 residues. CDR3: CASSLAKMSESSYNEQFF. The CDR3 DNA sequence: TGTGCCAGCAGCTTAGCGAAGATGAGCGAGAGCTCCTACAACGAGCAGTTCTTC.

The chain has TRBV7-9 and TRBJ2-3; 12 bases map to TRBD2. Germline V gene sequence: CDR1 SEHNR, CDR2 FQNEAQ (reference sequence). The CDR3 has 16 residues. After removal of 4 bases from V and 6 bases from J, the junction contained 8 bases not matched to a gene. This CDR3 reads CASSSSGRAFLDTQYF. CDR3 DNA: TGTGCCAGCAGCTCTAGCGGGAGGGCGTTCTTGGATACGCAGTATTTT.

The rearrangement uses TRBV20-1 and TRBJ2-7; the match to TRBD2 covers 10 bases. The CDR3 contains 15 residues. Germline CDR1 DFQATT, CDR2 SNEGSKA (reference sequence). After removal of 3 bases from V and 0 bases from J, the junction contained 5 bases not matched to a gene. The CDR3 loop reads CSASNSGRTSYEQYF. CDR3 DNA: TGCAGTGCTAGTAATAGCGGGAGGACCTCCTACGAGCAGTACTTC.

The V and J genes are TRBV6-5 and TRBJ1-3; D gene unclear. This CDR3 comprises 11 residues. With 7 bases removed from V and 2 bases from J, the gap between germline ends came to 3 bases. Germline CDR1 MNHEY, CDR2 SVGAGI. CDR3 in amino acids: CASITGNTIYF. DNA of the CDR3: TGTGCCAGCATAACTGGAAACACCATATATTTT.

The chain recombines TRBV19 with TRBJ1-5, with 8 bases that match TRBD1. The CDR3 extends over 14 amino acids. Germline V gives CDR1 LNHDA, CDR2 SQIVND (reference sequence). V trimming: 7 bases; J trimming: 6 bases; junction bases outside the gene matches: 8. The CDR3 reads CASTDGQGSQPQHF. The CDR3 bases are TGTGCCAGTACTGACGGACAGGGCTCTCAGCCCCAGCATTTT.

This clonotype was found a few times. This rearrangement joins TRBV7-8 to TRBJ2-7; TRBD1 matches 12 bases. Trimming cost V 6 bases and J 5 bases; bases outside gene matches: 20. The CDR3 extends over 19 amino acids. The germline gives CDR1 SGHVS, CDR2 FQNEAQ. CDR3 in amino acids: CASSDRIGTGGPARHEQYF. The CDR3, as DNA: TGTGCCAGCAGTGACCGGATCGGGACAGGGGGCCCCGCTCGGCACGAGCAGTACTTC. Full variable domain (rest looked up from reference TRBV7-8 and TRBJ2-7): GAGVSQSPRYKVAKRGQDVALRCDPISGHVSLFWYQQALGQGPEFLTYFQNEAQLDKSGLPSDRFFAERPEGSVSTLKIQRTQQEDSAVYLCASSDRIGTGGPARHEQYFGPGTRLTVT.

V gene TRBV18 combines with J gene TRBJ1-5; D ambiguous. The CDR3 is made up of 14 amino acids. Per germline, CDR1 KGHSH and CDR2 LQKENI. Trimming took off 6 bases at V and 4 bases at J, with 13 bases between the two ends. Here the CDR3 DNA reads TGTGCCAGCTCGCAGAAGTTGGGAAATCAGCCCCAGCATTTT. Protein: CASSQKLGNQPQHF.

Of note for this clonotype: One end of the junction is discordant with germline, which a read error may explain. This chain joins TRBV28 and TRBJ2-7; D is undetermined. This CDR3 has 14 amino acids. Germline loops: CDR1 MDHEN, CDR2 SYDVKM. CDR3 residues: CAGSSRTGSYEQYF. The DNA of the CDR3 is TGTGCCGGCAGTTCCAGGACGGGCTCCTACGAGCAGTACTTC.

There are a few counts of this clonotype. This chain connects TRBV15 to TRBJ1-1, with 7 bases matching TRBD1. Germline V gene sequence: CDR1 LNHNV, CDR2 YYDKDF (reference sequence). The CDR3 runs 14 residues. After removal of 2 bases from V and 7 bases from J, the junction contained 7 bases not matched to a gene. In DNA form, the CDR3 reads TGTGCCACCAGCAGACTCCGACAGGGCGATGAAGCTTTCTTT. Amino acid sequence: CATSRLRQGDEAFF. Together with reference TRBV15 and TRBJ1-1, the CDR3 gives the full variable domain: DAMVIQNPRYQVTQFGKPVTLSCSQTLNHNVMYWYQQKSSQAPKLLFHYYDKDFNNEADTPDNFQSRRPNTSFCFLDIRSPGLGDTAMYLCATSRLRQGDEAFFGQGTRLTVV.

The table lists this clonotype with a count of one. Given a much more abundant clone one base away, this may be a read error. Given the absence of the conserved phenylalanine or tryptophan at the CDR3 end, a read error is likely. The chain links TRBV20-1 to TRBJ2-5; 8 bases line up with TRBD1. Per germline, CDR1 DFQATT and CDR2 SNEGSKA (reference sequence). The CDR3 extends over 16 amino acids. The J segment lost 5 bases and the V segment lost 1 base, leaving 12 bases of the junction unmatched. The CDR3 sequence is CSARALTTGEMETQYC. CDR3 DNA: TGCAGTGCTAGAGCCTTAACGACAGGGGAAATGGAGACCCAGTACTGC.

J is TRBJ2-1 and V is TRBV24-1; 8 bases map to TRBD1. Germline values: CDR1 KGHDR, CDR2 SFDVKD. The CDR3 has 17 amino acids. The ends lost 3 bases at V and 4 bases at J; junction bases unmatched: 10. CDR3 sequence (DNA): TGTGCCACCAGTGATCCGGCTGGGCAGGGGGCATACAATGAGCAGTTCTTC. Its protein is CATSDPAGQGAYNEQFF.

CDR3 protein: CASSYTGQGRGYTF. CDR3 sequence (DNA): TGTGCCAGCAGTTACACGGGACAGGGGAGAGGCTACACCTTC. The chain recombines TRBV6-2 or TRBV6-3 with TRBJ1-2; TRBD1 aligns across 10 bases. CDR1 is MNHEY and CDR2 is SVGEGT in the germline V gene. The CDR3 spans 14 residues. With V trimmed by 2 bases and J by 8 bases, 5 bases remained unmatched.

The J gene is TRBJ2-7, the V gene TRBV6-5, with unresolved D. V shed 5 bases and J shed 6 bases, with 11 bases lying between them. The CDR3 sequence is 12 residues long. Germline V gene sequence: CDR1 MNHEY, CDR2 SVGAGI. CDR3 sequence: CASSPTPIEQYF. The CDR3 DNA follows: TGTGCCAGCAGTCCAACCCCAATCGAGCAGTACTTC.

Remarks on this clonotype: A clone one base away is much larger, so this may be a read error. The CDR3 sequence: CSAERGGLAEMQEAQYF. DNA of the CDR3: TGCAGTGCTGAAAGGGGGGGACTAGCGGAAATGCAAGAGGCCCAGTACTTC. The chain is built from TRBV20-1 and TRBJ2-5; 11 bases agree with TRBD2. Germline V CDR1 and CDR2: DFQATT, SNEGSKA (reference sequence). This CDR3 has 17 amino acids.

The gene calls are TRBV6-1 and TRBJ2-6, with D unresolved. The V gene's germline CDR1 is MNHNS and CDR2 SASEGT. The CDR3 has 16 residues. V lost 6 bases to trimming and J lost 5 bases, with 17 bases between them. The CDR3 sequence is CASRTGPKGWANVLTF. The CDR3 DNA sequence: TGTGCCAGCAGAACTGGCCCAAAGGGCTGGGCCAACGTCCTGACTTTC.

The CDR3 bases are TGTGCCAGCTCGCCGACTCCGACAGCTCAAGAAGCCCAGTACTTC. As protein: CASSPTPTAQEAQYF. V is TRBV18 and J is TRBJ2-1; D may be TRBD1 (5 bases). The end of the DNA is better explained by TRBJ2-5, so the J call may be wrong. This CDR3 is built from 15 residues. Germline values: CDR1 KGHSH, CDR2 LQKENI.